This T cell receptor beta chain was obtained from a study of T cells in Graves' hyperthyroidism and ophthalmopathy. The table lists this clonotype with a few counts. The antigen remains undetermined. V was clipped by 5 bases and J by 1 base; unmatched bases: 4. Germline CDR1 is SEHNR and CDR2 is FQNEAQ (reference sequence). The CDR3 is made up of 14 amino acids. Study findings and constraints: Stable hyperthyroidism was separated from ophthalmopathy by a model based on 13 V-J features.

It was RNA transcripts that yielded the amplified TCR beta CDR3 regions. The TCR CDR3 first-round RT-PCR relied on the HTBI primer set. MiXCR was run by TCRdb on the multiplex PCR reads, yielding one entry per CDR3 protein. Seen here are about 360,000 distinct CDR3 sequences, 15% to 17% observed once, and the top ten hold about a quarter. Each patient was aged 18 to 65 and had newly diagnosed hyperthyroidism of under 2 months' duration. The rearrangement joins TRBV7-9 to TRBJ1-2, with TRBD1 matching 7 bases. The TCR originated in a woman in her late teens or twenties with Graves' hyperthyroidism that later progressed to Graves' ophthalmopathy. Sequenced material: blood. As DNA, the CDR3 is TGTGCCAGCAGCCCCGGGACAGATAACTATGGCTACACCTTC. Translation: CASSPGTDNYGYTF.